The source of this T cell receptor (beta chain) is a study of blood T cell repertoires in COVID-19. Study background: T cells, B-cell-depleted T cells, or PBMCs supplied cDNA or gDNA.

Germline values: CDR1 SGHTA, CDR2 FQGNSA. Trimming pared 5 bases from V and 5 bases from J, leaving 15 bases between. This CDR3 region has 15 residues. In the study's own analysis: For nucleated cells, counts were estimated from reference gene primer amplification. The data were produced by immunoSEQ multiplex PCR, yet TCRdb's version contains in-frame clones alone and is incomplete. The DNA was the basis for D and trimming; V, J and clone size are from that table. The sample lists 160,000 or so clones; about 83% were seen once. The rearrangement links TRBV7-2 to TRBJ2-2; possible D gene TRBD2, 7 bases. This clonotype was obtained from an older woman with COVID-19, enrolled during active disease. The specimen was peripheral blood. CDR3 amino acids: CASSRTGRETGELFF. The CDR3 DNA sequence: TGTGCCAGCAGCCGCACAGGGAGGGAAACCGGGGAGCTGTTTTTT.